This entry lists 30 T cell receptor beta chains sequenced from one sample in a study of T cells expressing NK-cell markers. Reprocessing the 5' RACE reads, TCRdb reports a single entry for every CDR3 protein and omits DNA. The sample has 150,000 or so distinct CDR3 sequences. The sequencing input was blood T cells: a sorted CD56 or NKG2C T cell subset, CD4+ or CD8+ T cells, or bulk PBMC T cells (not recorded which). These receptors all come from a woman between 45 and 60 years old in good health.

The chain is built from TRBV12-3 or TRBV12-4 and TRBJ2-1; the D gene TCRdb calls, TRBD2, cannot be checked with no DNA. The length of the CDR3 is 16 residues. This chain's CDR3 is CASSSLAGSRDNEQFF.

V gene TRBV28 combines with J gene TRBJ2-7; TCRdb designates TRBD2, a call that cannot be tested without DNA. This CDR3 region has 14 residues. The germline gives CDR1 MDHEN, CDR2 SYDVKM. The chain's CDR3 is CASRLAGSFYEQYF.

The rearrangement joins TRBV21-1 to TRBJ2-1; the D call of TRBD2 rests on TCRdb alone, since no DNA is present to check it. TRBV21-1 is a documented pseudogene. The length of the CDR3 is 15 residues. The CDR3 sequence is CASSSRELAFYEQFF.

The chain combines TRBV7-9 with TRBJ1-2; there is no DNA to check the TCRdb D call of TRBD1. CDR3 length: 14 amino acids. CDR1 is SEHNR, CDR2 FQNEAQ, per germline (reference sequence). CDR3 region: CASSETGTGYGYTF. The full variable domain, its missing parts supplied by reference TRBV7-9 and TRBJ1-2, is DTGVSQNPRHKITKRGQNVTFRCDPISEHNRLYWYRQTLGQGPEFLTYFQNEAQLEKSRLLSDRFSAERPKGSFSTLEIQRTEQGDSAMYLCASSETGTGYGYTFGSGTRLTVV.

The CDR3 spells CASSTTSGGYNEQFF. The chain joins TRBV4-1 to TRBJ2-1; lacking DNA, the TRBD2 call made by TCRdb goes unchecked. Germline CDR1 and CDR2: MGHRA and YSYEKL. CDR3 length equals 15 residues.

CDR3 sequence: CSDRTGGGDTQYF. The chain employs TRBV29-1 and TRBJ2-3; TCRdb outputs TRBD1, but without DNA this stays unchecked. CDR3 length: 13 residues. Germline CDR1 reads SQVTM; CDR2 reads ANQGSEA.

The chain combines TRBV10-3 with TRBJ1-1; as DNA is missing, the TRBD1 call by TCRdb cannot be tested. The length of the CDR3 is 16 residues. Germline CDR1 reads ENHRY; CDR2 reads SYGVKD. The CDR3 region is CATMGQGHAGNTEAFF.

V is TRBV9 and J is TRBJ2-1. The CDR3 contains 12 residues. In germline, CDR1 is SGDLS, CDR2 YYNGEE. The CDR3 loop reads CASSEPRNEQFF. Complete variable domain (other parts from reference TRBV9 and TRBJ2-1): DSGVTQTPKHLITATGQRVTLRCSPRSGDLSVYWYQQSLDQGLQFLIQYYNGEERAKGNILERFSAQQFPDLHSELNLSSLELGDSALYFCASSEPRNEQFFGPGTRLTVL.

This rearrangement joins TRBV5-1 to TRBJ1-2; TCRdb calls TRBD1, which cannot be checked without DNA. CDR3 length: 15 residues. CDR1 and CDR2 from the germline V gene are SGHRS and YFSETQ. The CDR3: CASSLTGPASYGYTF.

J is TRBJ2-1 and V is TRBV11-1; TCRdb picks TRBD1, but there is no DNA to check that call. This CDR3 has 17 amino acids. Germline-derived CDR1 and CDR2 are SGHAT and FQDESV (reference sequence). CDR3: CASSSSQGESSYNEQFF.

The gene calls are TRBV12-5 and TRBJ2-1; TCRdb designates TRBD2, a call that cannot be tested without DNA. The germline V gene encodes CDR1 LGHNT and CDR2 FRNRAP. The CDR3 runs 15 residues. This CDR3 reads CASGLLDYSYNEQFF.

The J gene is TRBJ2-1, the V gene TRBV27; TCRdb gives TRBD2 as the D gene, but with no DNA this cannot be confirmed. Germline values: CDR1 MNHEY, CDR2 SMNVEV (reference sequence). There are 13 residues in the CDR3. CDR3 sequence: CASGLAGVGEQFF.

The J gene is TRBJ1-1, the V gene TRBV29-1; as DNA is missing, the TRBD1 call by TCRdb cannot be tested. Per germline, CDR1 SQVTM and CDR2 ANQGSEA. This CDR3 is 14 amino acids long. The CDR3 reads CSVRPGQANTEAFF.

V usage is TRBV7-9 and J usage is TRBJ2-1; TCRdb's D call of TRBD1 is untestable without DNA. This CDR3 has 16 amino acids. Germline CDR1 reads SEHNR; CDR2 reads FQNEAQ (reference sequence). CDR3: CASSPGPNPPYNEQFF.

The V and J genes are TRBV24-1 and TRBJ2-1; TCRdb's assignment of TRBD2 cannot be checked, as there is no DNA. CDR1 KGHDR and CDR2 SFDVKD come from the germline V gene. The CDR3 is made up of 15 amino acids. The CDR3 is CATSDLRREGDEQFF.

The CDR3 here is CSASRRDEAFF. The chain carries TRBV29-1 and TRBJ1-1. Germline CDR1 and CDR2: SQVTM and ANQGSEA. This CDR3 is built from 11 residues.

The V call is TRBV12-3 or TRBV12-4, the J call TRBJ1-1. The length of the CDR3 is 15 residues. CDR3 protein: CASSPSGLGPTEAFF.

This chain links TRBV11-2 with TRBJ2-1. The CDR3 is 15 residues long. Per the germline V gene, CDR1 is SGHAT and CDR2 is FQNNGV. The CDR3 spells CASSSGLGSYNEQFF.

The chain recombines TRBV4-1 with TRBJ2-5; the D gene TCRdb calls, TRBD2, cannot be checked with no DNA. Germline V gene lookup returns CDR1 MGHRA and CDR2 YSYEKL. This CDR3 region has 16 residues. CDR3 sequence: CASSQELAGVRETQYF.

The chain recombines TRBV11-2 with TRBJ1-1; the D gene TCRdb calls, TRBD1, cannot be checked with no DNA. This CDR3 is 12 amino acids long. Germline V gene data show CDR1 as SGHAT and CDR2 as FQNNGV. The CDR3 here is CASSAGTPEAFF.

The chain employs TRBV11-2 and TRBJ1-2. This CDR3 is 15 amino acids long. Germline CDR1 and CDR2: SGHAT and FQNNGV. CDR3 amino acids: CASSLEAGLDYGYTF.

This chain uses TRBV14 with TRBJ2-1; the D call from TCRdb, TRBD2, cannot be confirmed without DNA. CDR3 length: 19 residues. Germline V gene data show CDR1 as SGHDN and CDR2 as FVKESK. CDR3 protein: CASSQDFRTSVRSYNEQFF.

V usage is TRBV29-1 and J usage is TRBJ2-5. Germline CDR1 and CDR2: SQVTM and ANQGSEA. This CDR3 has 11 residues. CDR3 region: CSVERRETQYF.

The rearrangement links TRBV5-1 to TRBJ1-1; there is no DNA to check the TCRdb D call of TRBD1. Germline CDR1 is SGHRS and CDR2 is YFSETQ. There are 17 residues in the CDR3. CDR3 protein: CASSLESGMLGNTEAFF.

The V gene is TRBV24-1, the J gene TRBJ2-3; TCRdb's assignment of TRBD1 cannot be checked, as there is no DNA. Germline CDR1 is KGHDR and CDR2 is SFDVKD. The CDR3 extends over 15 amino acids. This CDR3 is CATSDWGGPEDTQYF.

This sequence joins TRBV27 and TRBJ2-3; without DNA, the TCRdb call of TRBD2 cannot be checked. Germline-derived CDR1 and CDR2 are MNHEY and SMNVEV (reference sequence). The CDR3 spans 16 residues. Here the CDR3 reads CASSATRGGPADTQYF.

This chain connects TRBV9 to TRBJ2-5; TCRdb reports TRBD1, a call that lacks DNA to check it against. This CDR3 comprises 15 residues. The V gene's germline CDR1 is SGDLS and CDR2 YYNGEE. This CDR3 reads CASSVDKGDRETQYF. Based on the CDR3 plus reference TRBV9 and TRBJ2-5, the full variable domain is DSGVTQTPKHLITATGQRVTLRCSPRSGDLSVYWYQQSLDQGLQFLIQYYNGEERAKGNILERFSAQQFPDLHSELNLSSLELGDSALYFCASSVDKGDRETQYFGPGTRLLVL.

This chain joins TRBV27 and TRBJ2-5; the D call from TCRdb, TRBD1, cannot be confirmed without DNA. CDR1 MNHEY and CDR2 SMNVEV come from the germline V gene (reference sequence). The CDR3 sequence is 15 residues long. This CDR3 reads CASSSPGLGQETQYF.

The V call is TRBV11-2, the J call TRBJ2-7. Germline CDR1 SGHAT, CDR2 FQNNGV. The CDR3 is 13 amino acids. CDR3 in amino acids: CASSSTVAYEQYF.

The V gene is TRBV6-5, the J gene TRBJ2-3. Germline CDR1 reads MNHEY; CDR2 reads SVGAGI. The CDR3 is 13 amino acids. CDR3 in amino acids: CASSLTSGDTQYF.